This is a list of T cell receptor beta chains from one sample in a study of shared clonotypes between healthy human individuals. Sequenced by immunoSEQ multiplex PCR; TCRdb stores in-frame clones only, minus some. The table shows roughly 2,500,000 clones, with more than 85% occurring only once. The sequenced sample consisted of naive CD4+ T cells from PBMCs. Receptors originate from a man aged 18 to 30 in good health. Some clones in this sample may be carry-over from other donors' samples. Both conserved end residues are part of each CDR3.

>TRBV5-1
CASSLIAGANYNEQFF
>TRBV14
CASSLGQGRSYEQYF
>TRBV18
CASSPGQGGEKLFF
>TRBV6-9
CASSGQGIYEQYF
>TRBV5-1
CASSYQQGGYTF
>TRBV4-1
CASSQGLAGTGELFF
>TRBV29-1
CSTGETQYF
>TRBV5-1
CASSLGTDGYGYTF
>TRBV18
CASSPQTNREPSYGYTF
>TRBV5-1
CASSLELAEYNEQFF
>TRBV27
CASRTVYGYTF
>TRBV7-2
CASSLDFGTDTQYF
>TRBV15
CATSRDSGSGNTIYF
>TRBV28
CASSERETQYF
>TRBV27
CASSRRDGFTDTQYF
>TRBV28
CASSPAGSGFSYEQYF
>TRBV9
CASSVDVGGDEQYF
>TRBV5-1
CASSLSGGGTEAFF
>TRBV9
CASSTTSGNQFF
>TRBV7-2
CASSSPIRAAEQYF
>TRBV5-1
CASSFLSGNVDTGELFF
>TRBV7-2
CASSPTRDYYEQYF
>TRBV4-1
CASSLGDRNQPQHF
>TRBV5-6
CASSSWSGSNYNEQFF
>TRBV5-6
CASSLVGLGSGTEAFF
>TRBV6-5
CASSHRVNQPQHF
>TRBV6-5
CASSFLAGGAYEQYF
>TRBV10-3
CAISAAAHYGYTF
>TRBV6-5
CASSYSGGALQETQYF
>TRBV6-6
CASKGKQIPPYEQYF
>TRBV4-3
CASSQDWSTNGELFF
>TRBV11-2
CASSLWDTHSYEQYF
>TRBV5-4
CASSWTPYNEQFF
>TRBV6-5
CASSIIRTGPHEQYF
>TRBV13
CASSSNRGWETQYF
>TRBV14
CASSLVGTHGYTF
>TRBV14
CASSLRGAQYF
>TRBV7-9
CASSWSGGNEQYF
>TRBV6-1
CASEAGRSNQPQHF
>TRBV18
CASSPDRTSGANVLTF
>TRBV28
CASKRLAGAYEQYF
>TRBV4-2
CASSLRLGDFGEKAFF
>TRBV28
CASSPGLRGDQPQHF
>TRBV6-1
CASSEADRGHGNTIYF
>TRBV5-1
CASSLEFSSYNEQFF
>TRBV7-3
CASSSDRGQAEAFF
>TRBV2
CASSEWAPGELFF
>TRBV13
CASTTSPGAEQYF
>TRBV5-6
CASSLRHAAAGYNEQFF